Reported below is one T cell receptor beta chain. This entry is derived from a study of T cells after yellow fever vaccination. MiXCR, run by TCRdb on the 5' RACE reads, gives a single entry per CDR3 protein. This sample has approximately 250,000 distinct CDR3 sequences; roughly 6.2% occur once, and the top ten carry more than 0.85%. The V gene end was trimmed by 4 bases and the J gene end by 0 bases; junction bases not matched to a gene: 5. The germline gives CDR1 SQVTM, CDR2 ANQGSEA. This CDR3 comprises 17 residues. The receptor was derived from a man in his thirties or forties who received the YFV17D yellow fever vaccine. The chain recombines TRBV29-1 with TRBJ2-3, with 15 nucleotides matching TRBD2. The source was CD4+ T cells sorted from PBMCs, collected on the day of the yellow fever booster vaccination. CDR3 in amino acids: CSVAGTSGRFSTDTQYF. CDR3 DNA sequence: TGCAGCGTTGCCGGGACTAGCGGGAGGTTTAGCACAGATACGCAGTATTTT.